The 14 T cell receptor beta chains below all came from one sample that was sequenced in a study of T cells in tumors after PD-1 blockade. The method was immunoSEQ multiplex PCR; TCRdb's version includes in-frame clones alone and lacks a portion of them. The table has about 25,000 clones, roughly four fifths seen once. This material consisted of PBMCs, taken after anti-PD-1 treatment. Every receptor here comes from a human donor with basal cell carcinoma.

In this sample, this clone turned up a few times. The chain employs TRBV5-1 and TRBJ1-1; D perhaps matches TRBD1 (5 bases). V shed 0 bases and J shed 1 base, with 13 bases lying between them. From germline, CDR1 is SGHRS and CDR2 YFSETQ. This CDR3 is 16 amino acids long. CDR3 loop: CASSLVGGATNTEAFF. In DNA form, the CDR3 reads TGCGCCAGCAGCTTGGTTGGGGGAGCGACGAACACTGAAGCTTTCTTT. Full variable domain (remainder filled in from reference TRBV5-1 and TRBJ1-1): KAGVTQTPRYLIKTRGQQVTLSCSPISGHRSVSWYQQTPGQGLQFLFEYFSETQRNKGNFPGRFSGRQFSNSRSEMNVSTLELGDSALYLCASSLVGGATNTEAFFGQGTRLTVV.

As for this clone: Other DNA sequences in the sample encode the same CDR3. The rearrangement uses TRBV2 and TRBJ2-3; D may be TRBD2 (7 bases). The germline CDR1 and CDR2 sequences are SNHLY and FYNNEI. V gave up 4 bases and J gave up 6 bases, with 17 bases separating them. This CDR3 comprises 15 residues. The CDR3 region has the DNA TGTGCCAGCAGTGTTTTGGGGGGGGCGGGGGATACGCAGTATTTT. Its protein is CASSVLGGAGDTQYF.

J is TRBJ1-2 and V is TRBV18, with no clear D. Germline values: CDR1 KGHSH, CDR2 LQKENI. The germline V and J ends were trimmed by 5 bases and 2 bases, with 21 bases remaining between them. The CDR3 loop spans 17 amino acids. The CDR3 sequence is CASSTNEMGSSNYGYTF. CDR3 nucleotide sequence: TGTGCCAGCTCAACGAATGAGATGGGCTCGTCAAACTATGGCTACACCTTC.

The J gene is TRBJ2-2, the V gene TRBV5-1; D possibly matches TRBD1 or TRBD2 (5 bases each). Germline CDR1 SGHRS, CDR2 YFSETQ. Trimming removed 0 bases at V and 6 bases at J, with 15 bases between. This CDR3 is built from 16 residues. The CDR3 loop reads CASSLVGVLPAGELFF. The CDR3 coding sequence is TGCGCCAGCAGCTTGGTGGGGGTCCTCCCGGCCGGGGAGCTGTTTTTT.

The chain combines TRBV19 with TRBJ2-3; tentative D call: TRBD2 (7 bases). Germline V gene lookup returns CDR1 LNHDA and CDR2 SQIVND (reference sequence). V lost 7 bases and J 6 bases, leaving 23 bases between the germline ends. The CDR3 spans 16 residues. This CDR3 is CASTKGGGAWSDTQYF. Here the CDR3 DNA reads TGTGCCAGTACCAAGGGTGGGGGGGCCTGGTCGGATACGCAGTATTTT.

The CDR3 loop reads CASSLNDGDSPNTF. In nucleotides, the CDR3 is TGTGCCAGCAGCTTAAATGACGGAGACTCCCCGAACACCTTC. The gene calls are TRBV13 and TRBJ1-2, with D hard to call. CDR1 and CDR2 (germline): PRHDT, FYEKMQ (reference sequence). The CDR3 length is 14 residues. Trimming pared 2 bases from V and 12 bases from J, leaving 19 bases between.

The rearrangement uses TRBV2 and TRBJ2-3, with D unresolved. The germline CDR1 and CDR2 sequences are SNHLY and FYNNEI. The V end lost 2 bases, the J end lost 6 bases, and 12 bases lay between the germline ends. The CDR3 consists of 14 residues. DNA of the CDR3: TGTGCCAGCAGTGAAAGCCGGGCAACCGATACGCAGTATTTT. It translates to CASSESRATDTQYF.

Note on this clone: One junction end disagrees with the germline gene, perhaps due to a read error. The rearrangement uses TRBV7-7 and TRBJ2-5, with 11 bases matching TRBD2. Germline V CDR1 and CDR2: SSHAT, FNYEAQ (reference sequence). CDR3 length: 15 residues. The CDR3 sequence is CASSLAGGPAETQYF. The CDR3, as DNA: TGTGCTAGCAGCTTAGCGGGGGGGCCGGCAGAGACCCAGTACTTC.

In this sample, this clone is medium-sized. The CDR3 loop reads CASSPTWGGDYGYTF. CDR3 DNA sequence: TGTGCCAGCAGCCCGACATGGGGCGGGGACTATGGCTACACCTTC. V and J are TRBV7-9 and TRBJ1-2; the D gene is possibly TRBD1 (5 bases). CDR3 length: 15 residues. The germline CDR1 and CDR2 sequences are SEHNR and FQNEAQ (reference sequence). Trimming pared 5 bases from V and 3 bases from J, leaving 16 bases between.

CDR3 nucleotides: TGTGCCAGCACCATTGACGGAAATCAGCCCCAGCATTTT. Amino acid sequence: CASTIDGNQPQHF. The V and J genes are TRBV2 and TRBJ1-5; D call uncertain. With 7 bases removed from V and 4 bases from J, the gap between germline ends came to 11 bases. There are 13 residues in the CDR3. Germline V gene data show CDR1 as SNHLY and CDR2 as FYNNEI.

This clone showed up just once. The J gene is TRBJ1-4, the V gene TRBV19; 9 bases fit TRBD1. Germline values: CDR1 LNHDA, CDR2 SQIVND (reference sequence). The CDR3 runs 16 residues. After removal of 1 base from V and 7 bases from J, the junction contained 7 bases not matched to a gene. The CDR3 is CASSIGRRTGAEKLFF. In nucleotides, the CDR3 is TGTGCCAGTAGTATAGGACGAAGGACAGGGGCTGAAAAACTGTTTTTT.

This chain joins TRBV7-9 and TRBJ2-7; no reliable D call. V was cut by 2 bases and J by 4 bases, with 12 bases left in between. The germline gives CDR1 SEHNR, CDR2 FQNEAQ (reference sequence). The CDR3 runs 14 residues. The CDR3 protein is CASSLKPGRYEQYF. CDR3 DNA sequence: TGTGCCAGCAGCTTAAAACCAGGCCGGTACGAGCAGTACTTC.

This chain connects TRBV2 to TRBJ1-6, with D tentatively TRBD1 (5 bases). This CDR3 has 15 amino acids. Germline V gene sequence: CDR1 SNHLY, CDR2 FYNNEI. V lost 1 base to trimming and J lost 6 bases, with 10 bases between them. CDR3 nucleotides: TGTGCCAGCAGTGAAGAAGGGGTTGGTAATTCACCCCTCCACTTT. Translated: CASSEEGVGNSPLHF.

V is TRBV4-1 and J is TRBJ1-1; 7 nucleotides align to TRBD1. Germline-derived CDR1 and CDR2 are MGHRA and YSYEKL. With 3 bases clipped from V and 0 bases from J, the junction kept 4 bases outside the gene matches. This CDR3 is 15 amino acids long. CDR3 in amino acids: CASSQVDRVNTEAFF. In nucleotides, the CDR3 is TGCGCCAGCAGCCAGGTAGACAGGGTGAACACTGAAGCTTTCTTT.